The clone carrying this T cell receptor beta chain was observed a few times. CDR3 size: 16 residues. V was cut by 0 bases and J by 7 bases, with 13 bases left in between. In germline, CDR1 is LGHNA, CDR2 YSLEER. This specimen comes from a study of patients and donors after allogeneic stem cell transplantation. A single record per CDR3 protein comes from TCRdb applying MiXCR to the RT-PCR reads. This table holds about 40,000 distinct CDR3 sequences, around a third found once. This TCR came from a human donor who was either an allogeneic HSCT recipient or a stem cell or donor lymphocyte infusion donor (not recorded which). It is not recorded whose cells these are; they may come from a transplant donor. The chain carries TRBV4-3 and TRBJ1-6; D not resolved. Source material: blood, either unsorted or a sorted T cell fraction (not recorded which). Here the CDR3 reads CASSQDIQTLNSPLHF. CDR3 DNA sequence: TGCGCCAGCAGCCAAGATATCCAGACCTTGAATTCACCCCTCCACTTT.